The sequence of this TCR beta chain was determined in a study of cytomegalovirus exposure and HLA in healthy donors. As for this clone: The antigen is unknown.

Study observations and caveats: It was 150 to 200 TCR beta chains that were listed as cytomegalovirus-associated. A later analysis linked about 17,000 TCR beta sequences to HLA alleles at 0.05 false discovery rate.

The J segment lost 3 bases and the V segment lost 4 bases, leaving 12 bases of the junction unmatched. Looked up from germline, CDR1 is SGHRS and CDR2 is YFSETQ. The length of the CDR3 is 17 residues. Primers: 60 Vbeta forward and 13 Jbeta reverse. As originally analysed: Around 11 million shared chains were among around 80 million unique TCR beta chains counted in a later analysis. This table comes from immunoSEQ multiplex PCR, and its TCRdb copy is limited to in-frame clones, with some not included. V and J calls and clone size are those listed in that table; D and trimming were worked out from the DNA. This sample has about 140,000 clones, with just under 85% found just once.

Sequencing was performed on PBMCs. The V call is TRBV5-1, the J call TRBJ2-2, with TRBD2 identical over 7 bases. The source is a woman aged 40 to 49 in good health and CMV-seronegative. CDR3: CASSMGPERGDTGELFF. The DNA of the CDR3 is TGCGCCAGCAGCATGGGCCCCGAGCGGGGAGACACCGGGGAGCTGTTTTTT.